The 16 T cell receptor beta chains given below trace back to one sample, sequenced in a study of blood T cell repertoires in COVID-19. This table comes from immunoSEQ multiplex PCR, and its TCRdb copy is limited to in-frame clones, with some not included. This sample has approximately 150,000 clones, with about 85% found just once. Sequencing input: peripheral blood. Receptors originate from a woman of 80 years or more with COVID-19, enrolled during active disease.

This clone came up once. V usage is TRBV5-1 and J usage is TRBJ1-2, with a weak D call TRBD1 (5 bases). V gave up 5 bases and J gave up 3 bases, with 20 bases separating them. Germline V CDR1 and CDR2: SGHRS, YFSETQ. There are 16 residues in the CDR3. The CDR3 region has the DNA TGCGCCAGCAGAGACGCAGGACAAGTGGCGTACTATGGCTACACCTTC. Translated: CASRDAGQVAYYGYTF.

The chain couples TRBV2 to TRBJ2-7; TRBD1 agrees at 8 bases. V lost 7 bases to trimming and J lost 2 bases; unmatched junction nucleotides: 16. Germline values: CDR1 SNHLY, CDR2 FYNNEI. CDR3 length: 17 amino acids. The DNA of the CDR3 is TGTGCCAGCAACGCGGACAGGGCACAGGGCAATACCTACGAGCAGTACTTC. Translating it yields CASNADRAQGNTYEQYF.

V usage is TRBV18 and J usage is TRBJ1-1; D is unclear. The CDR3 runs 13 residues. Trimming stripped 3 bases from V and 5 bases from J, with 10 bases between. Germline V gives CDR1 KGHSH, CDR2 LQKENI. CDR3 amino acids: CASSPNEVTEAFF. The CDR3 bases are TGTGCCAGCTCACCTAATGAGGTTACTGAAGCTTTCTTT.

The chain uses TRBV2 and TRBJ2-6; D is uncertain. Trimming cost V 8 bases and J 0 bases, with 8 bases left between them. The length of the CDR3 is 14 residues. Germline V lookup: CDR1 SNHLY, CDR2 FYNNEI. CDR3 bases: TGTGCCAGCGGGCCGAGCTCTGGGGCCAACGTCCTGACTTTC. Translated, it gives CASGPSSGANVLTF.

V gene TRBV5-1 combines with J gene TRBJ1-1; no reliable D call. V lost 4 bases and J lost 0, with 13 bases in between. This CDR3 spans 15 amino acids. Germline V gene lookup returns CDR1 SGHRS and CDR2 YFSETQ. CDR3 amino acids: CASSLGGRLNTEAFF. The CDR3 coding sequence is TGCGCCAGCAGCCTCGGCGGGCGCCTGAACACTGAAGCTTTCTTT.

This clone was counted only a few times. V usage is TRBV19 and J usage is TRBJ1-6; D unclear. The ends were cut back, 7 bases at V and 7 bases at J, with 20 bases in the middle. Germline-derived CDR1 and CDR2 are LNHDA and SQIVND (reference sequence). This CDR3 region has 16 residues. CDR3 bases: TGTGCCAGTACCCCCCGGGTGGGAGGCCTCAATTCACCCCTCCACTTT. This gives the protein CASTPRVGGLNSPLHF. Full variable domain (rest looked up from reference TRBV19 and TRBJ1-6): DGGITQSPKYLFRKEGQNVTLSCEQNLNHDAMYWYRQDPGQGLRLIYYSQIVNDFQKGDIAEGYSVSREKKESFPLTVTSAQKNPTAFYLCASTPRVGGLNSPLHFGNGTRLTVT.

The chain recombines TRBV19 with TRBJ1-5; no clear D gene. V lost 1 base, J lost 3 bases, and 10 bases lay in between. This CDR3 contains 15 residues. Germline V gene lookup returns CDR1 LNHDA and CDR2 SQIVND (reference sequence). CDR3 amino acids: CASSIVYGYNQPQHF. The CDR3 DNA reads as TGTGCCAGTAGTATAGTGTACGGGTACAATCAGCCCCAGCATTTT.

The chain combines TRBV5-1 with TRBJ2-2; 9 bases fit TRBD1. CDR3 length: 18 amino acids. The V gene end was trimmed by 3 bases and the J gene end by 1 base; junction bases not matched to a gene: 10. Germline CDR1 reads SGHRS; CDR2 reads YFSETQ. The CDR3 reads CASSWWVPGQGNTGELFF. For the CDR3, the DNA is TGCGCCAGCAGCTGGTGGGTCCCGGGACAGGGGAACACCGGGGAGCTGTTTTTT. The whole variable domain, filled in from reference TRBV5-1 and TRBJ2-2, reads KAGVTQTPRYLIKTRGQQVTLSCSPISGHRSVSWYQQTPGQGLQFLFEYFSETQRNKGNFPGRFSGRQFSNSRSEMNVSTLELGDSALYLCASSWWVPGQGNTGELFFGEGSRLTVL.

The rearrangement uses TRBV20-1 and TRBJ1-1; TRBD1 might be the D (6 bases). V shed 3 bases and J shed 2 bases, with 13 bases lying between them. The CDR3 length is 14 residues. Looked up from germline, CDR1 is DFQATT and CDR2 is SNEGSKA (reference sequence). This CDR3 reads CSASWGGLNTEAFF. CDR3 sequence (DNA): TGCAGTGCTAGTTGGGGGGGCCTTAACACTGAAGCTTTCTTT.

This chain connects TRBV7-2 to TRBJ1-2; D possibly corresponds to TRBD1 (6 bases). Germline V gene lookup returns CDR1 SGHTA and CDR2 FQGNSA. The length of the CDR3 is 13 residues. Trimming shortened V by 4 bases and J by 4 bases, and 10 bases separated the two germline ends. CDR3 loop: CASSSGQFYGYTF. CDR3 in DNA: TGTGCCAGCAGCTCCGGACAGTTCTATGGCTACACCTTC.

The chain uses TRBV5-1 and TRBJ2-7; 7 bases are shared with TRBD2. Germline V gene data show CDR1 as SGHRS and CDR2 as YFSETQ. The CDR3 runs 16 residues. The V segment lost 3 bases and the J segment 2 bases; nucleotides outside the gene matches: 11. For the CDR3, the DNA is TGCGCCAGCAGCTACAGTTTGGGGGGAGGGACCTACGAGCAGTACTTC. Amino acid sequence: CASSYSLGGGTYEQYF.

The chain carries TRBV5-1 and TRBJ1-1; 10 bases align to TRBD1. Trimming took 0 bases from V and 0 from J; bases not matched to a gene: 14. CDR1 is SGHRS, CDR2 YFSETQ, per germline. The CDR3 extends over 20 amino acids. The CDR3 DNA follows: TGCGCCAGCAGCTTGGCCCGACAGGGGGCCACCGAGATTTTGAACACTGAAGCTTTCTTT. This encodes CASSLARQGATEILNTEAFF. Variable domain in full (rest from reference TRBV5-1 and TRBJ1-1): KAGVTQTPRYLIKTRGQQVTLSCSPISGHRSVSWYQQTPGQGLQFLFEYFSETQRNKGNFPGRFSGRQFSNSRSEMNVSTLELGDSALYLCASSLARQGATEILNTEAFFGQGTRLTVV.

The J gene is TRBJ1-3, the V gene TRBV5-5, with D perhaps TRBD1 (5 bases). V gave up 3 bases and J gave up 8 bases, with 9 bases separating them. CDR3 length equals 12 residues. Looked up from germline, CDR1 is SGHKS and CDR2 is YYEKEE (reference sequence). Here the CDR3 reads CASSWGLDTIYF. The CDR3 bases are TGTGCCAGCAGCTGGGGCCTGGACACCATATATTTT.

The rearrangement uses TRBV4-1 and TRBJ2-5; TRBD1 aligns across 9 bases. Germline V gene sequence: CDR1 MGHRA, CDR2 YSYEKL. This CDR3 is built from 16 residues. Trimming cost V 1 base and J 1 base; bases outside gene matches: 4. CDR3 in DNA: TGCGCCAGCAGCCAAGGAGGGACAGGGCCCCAAGAGACCCAGTACTTC. This codes for CASSQGGTGPQETQYF.

V is TRBV7-3 and J is TRBJ2-1; 9 bases are a match to TRBD2. Germline CDR1 SGHTA, CDR2 FQGTGA. The junction had 4 bases not matched to a gene; V was cut back by 4 bases and J by 6 bases. The CDR3 is 14 amino acids. In nucleotides, the CDR3 is TGTGCCAGCAGCTCCGGGACTAGCCGCAATGAGCAGTTCTTC. It translates to CASSSGTSRNEQFF.

This chain links TRBV29-1 with TRBJ2-2; a weak D match, TRBD2 (6 bases). Trimming took off 8 bases at V and 3 bases at J, with 25 bases between the two ends. Per germline, CDR1 SQVTM and CDR2 ANQGSEA. The CDR3 is 17 amino acids. CDR3 sequence reads: CSPYCGAHLPYTGELFF. The DNA of the CDR3 is TGCAGCCCTTACTGCGGGGCCCATCTGCCCTACACCGGGGAGCTGTTTTTT.